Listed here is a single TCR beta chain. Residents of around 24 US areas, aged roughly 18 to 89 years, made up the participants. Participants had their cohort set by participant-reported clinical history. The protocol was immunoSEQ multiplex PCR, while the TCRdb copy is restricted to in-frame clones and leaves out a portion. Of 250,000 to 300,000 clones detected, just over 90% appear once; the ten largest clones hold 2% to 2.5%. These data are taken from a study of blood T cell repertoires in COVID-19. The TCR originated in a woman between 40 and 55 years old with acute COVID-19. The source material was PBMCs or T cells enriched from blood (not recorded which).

The DNA for the CDR3 is TGTGCCAGCTCACCCGGGACAGGGGCGGTTATTCAGCCCCAGCATTTT. Its protein is CASSPGTGAVIQPQHF. J is TRBJ1-5 and V is TRBV18, with 10 nucleotides matching TRBD1. The germline V gene encodes CDR1 KGHSH and CDR2 LQKENI. With 3 bases clipped from V and 6 bases from J, the junction kept 8 bases outside the gene matches. CDR3 length equals 16 residues.